This entry lists 30 T cell receptor beta chains sequenced from one sample in a study of OX40 agonist ivuxolimab in advanced cancers. Assay used: immunoSEQ multiplex PCR; TCRdb lists only in-frame clones, some missing. The data hold roughly 43,000 clones, with 82% observed a single time. The starting material was CD4+ or CD8+ T cells sorted from blood, obtained in a trial of the OX40 agonist ivuxolimab. The receptor set was obtained from an adult with an advanced solid tumor such as melanoma, head and neck, liver or kidney cancer.

The CDR3 sequence is CASSLEAASRAEAFF. Here the CDR3 DNA reads TGCGCCAGCAGCTTGGAGGCGGCCTCGAGGGCTGAAGCTTTCTTT. V usage is TRBV5-1 and J usage is TRBJ1-1; the D is unclear. This CDR3 has 15 residues. Germline loops: CDR1 SGHRS, CDR2 YFSETQ. V was pared by 0 bases and J by 6 bases, with 15 bases between.

The chain has TRBV15 and TRBJ2-7; 9 nucleotides agree with TRBD1. V dropped 3 bases and J dropped 0; count of bases not matched to a gene: 9. Germline V gene sequence: CDR1 LNHNV, CDR2 YYDKDF (reference sequence). This CDR3 is 17 amino acids long. CDR3 region: CATSSLEDRGYSYEQYF. CDR3 bases: TGTGCCACCAGCAGTCTAGAGGACAGGGGATACTCCTACGAGCAGTACTTC.

The chain combines TRBV19 with TRBJ1-1, with 7 bases that match TRBD1. The CDR3 covers 14 residues. With 4 bases clipped from V and 5 bases from J, the junction kept 7 bases outside the gene matches. Per germline, CDR1 LNHDA and CDR2 SQIVND (reference sequence). The DNA of the CDR3 is TGTGCCAGTAGTAAAAACCGGGACAGTACTGAAGCTTTCTTT. Translating gives CASSKNRDSTEAFF.

This clone was seen a few times. The V gene is TRBV19, the J gene TRBJ1-5; D possibly corresponds to TRBD1 (6 bases). With 6 bases removed from V and 9 bases from J, the gap between germline ends came to 12 bases. CDR3 length equals 12 residues. Germline CDR1 reads LNHDA; CDR2 reads SQIVND (reference sequence). DNA of the CDR3: TGTGCCAGTAGCACTCAACAGGGGCCCCAGCATTTT. Protein product: CASSTQQGPQHF. The complete variable domain, with remaining parts taken from reference TRBV19 and TRBJ1-5, reads DGGITQSPKYLFRKEGQNVTLSCEQNLNHDAMYWYRQDPGQGLRLIYYSQIVNDFQKGDIAEGYSVSREKKESFPLTVTSAQKNPTAFYLCASSTQQGPQHFGDGTRLSIL.

The chain uses TRBV7-2 and TRBJ2-1, with 11 bases that match TRBD2. Trimming cost V 5 bases and J 7 bases; bases outside gene matches: 7. The CDR3 has 15 amino acids. Germline loops: CDR1 SGHTA, CDR2 FQGNSA. DNA of the CDR3: TGTGCCAGCAGCGTTAGCGGGGGGGCCCTAAATGAGCAGTTCTTC. Translated, it gives CASSVSGGALNEQFF. Combining the CDR3 with reference TRBV7-2 and TRBJ2-1 gives the whole variable domain GAGVSQSPSNKVTEKGKDVELRCDPISGHTALYWYRQSLGQGLEFLIYFQGNSAPDKSGLPSDRFSAERTGGSVSTLTIQRTQQEDSAVYLCASSVSGGALNEQFFGPGTRLTVL.

CDR3 loop: CASSRGGTSPQYF. The DNA of the CDR3 is TGTGCCAGCAGCCGGGGGGGCACGAGCCCGCAGTATTTT. This chain links TRBV7-3 with TRBJ2-3, with TRBD2 identical over 8 bases. The CDR3 totals 13 residues. J gave up 10 bases and V 5 bases, and 8 bases lay outside the gene matches. Germline V gene sequence: CDR1 SGHTA, CDR2 FQGTGA.

The table lists this clone with a count of one. The rearrangement links TRBV7-2 to TRBJ1-4; D is possibly TRBD1 (5 bases). From germline, CDR1 is SGHTA and CDR2 FQGNSA. Deletions cut 6 bases from V and 5 bases from J, with 16 bases between. This CDR3 spans 15 amino acids. CDR3 protein: CASRPRGAANEKLFF. CDR3 coding DNA: TGTGCCAGCAGACCACGTGGGGCAGCGAATGAAAAACTGTTTTTT.

The chain joins TRBV7-9 to TRBJ1-4, with D possibly matching TRBD1 (5 bases). The CDR3 runs 14 residues. Germline CDR1 SEHNR, CDR2 FQNEAQ (reference sequence). V lost 5 bases to trimming and J lost 7 bases, with 14 bases between them. The CDR3 sequence is CASSRGPLGEKLFF. CDR3 in DNA: TGTGCCAGCAGCCGGGGACCCCTGGGTGAAAAACTGTTTTTT. Using reference TRBV7-9 and TRBJ1-4 for the parts outside the CDR3, the full variable domain is DTGVSQNPRHKITKRGQNVTFRCDPISEHNRLYWYRQTLGQGPEFLTYFQNEAQLEKSRLLSDRFSAERPKGSFSTLEIQRTEQGDSAMYLCASSRGPLGEKLFFGSGTQLSVL.

This chain uses TRBV10-2 with TRBJ1-4, with 9 bases fitting TRBD1. CDR3 length: 14 amino acids. Germline CDR1 WSHSY, CDR2 SAAADI. The J segment lost 6 bases and the V segment lost 6 bases, leaving 5 bases of the junction unmatched. The CDR3 coding sequence is TGCGCCAGCAGGAAAGACAGGGGGGATGAAAAACTGTTTTTT. Amino acid sequence: CASRKDRGDEKLFF.

The J gene is TRBJ2-7, the V gene TRBV10-3, with 7 nucleotides matching TRBD2. Per germline, CDR1 ENHRY and CDR2 SYGVKD. This CDR3 is 15 amino acids long. Trimming took 8 bases from V and 0 from J; bases not matched to a gene: 10. CDR3 in DNA: TGTGCCATCGCTAACGAGCGGGGCAACTCCTACGAGCAGTACTTC. It translates to CAIANERGNSYEQYF.

The chain joins TRBV4-1 to TRBJ1-2, with a weak D call TRBD1 (6 bases). This CDR3 comprises 14 residues. Germline CDR1 is MGHRA and CDR2 is YSYEKL. V was trimmed by 2 bases and J by 8 bases, leaving 15 bases between them. In DNA, the CDR3 is TGCGCCAGCAGCCAATACCCCCGGACAGTCGGCTACACCTTC. Translated, it gives CASSQYPRTVGYTF.

This clone was seen only once. V is TRBV7-2 and J is TRBJ1-5, with 7 bases identical to TRBD1. Per the germline V gene, CDR1 is SGHTA and CDR2 is FQGNSA. Trimming removed 4 bases from V and 4 bases from J; junction bases left unmatched: 10. The CDR3 extends over 16 amino acids. In nucleotides, the CDR3 is TGTGCCAGCAGCTCTCTTCACAGGGGAGGAAATCAGCCCCAGCATTTT. Translated, it gives CASSSLHRGGNQPQHF.

The chain carries TRBV19 and TRBJ1-2, with 8 bases that match TRBD1. This CDR3 has 14 amino acids. The V gene end was trimmed by 7 bases and the J gene end by 4 bases; junction bases not matched to a gene: 8. Germline values: CDR1 LNHDA, CDR2 SQIVND (reference sequence). CDR3 loop: CASNQRDRFYGYTF. The CDR3 bases are TGTGCCAGTAACCAAAGGGACAGGTTCTATGGCTACACCTTC.

The chain couples TRBV7-3 to TRBJ2-5; TRBD2 agrees at 13 bases. Per germline, CDR1 SGHTA and CDR2 FQGTGA. Trimming took 5 bases from V and 5 from J; bases not matched to a gene: 5. This CDR3 region has 15 residues. The DNA of the CDR3 is TGTGCCAGCAGCCTGCCGACTAGCGGGGGGGAGACCCAGTACTTC. Encoded protein: CASSLPTSGGETQYF.

The rearrangement uses TRBV4-1 and TRBJ1-5; the D gene is possibly TRBD1 (5 bases). V was shortened by 4 bases and J by 5 bases, with 21 bases between the two germline ends. Germline values: CDR1 MGHRA, CDR2 YSYEKL. This CDR3 has 17 residues. As DNA, the CDR3 is TGCGCCAGCAGCCGTATTTCGACAGTTCTAGATTATCAGCCCCAGCATTTT. Translation: CASSRISTVLDYQPQHF.

The chain links TRBV10-3 to TRBJ2-5; D might be TRBD2 (6 bases). The CDR3 runs 15 residues. With 4 bases removed from V and 1 base from J, the gap between germline ends came to 13 bases. Germline CDR1 is ENHRY and CDR2 is SYGVKD. CDR3 sequence (DNA): TGTGCCATCAGTGGTTCGGTGGGGGGCCAAGAGACCCAGTACTTC. Residues: CAISGSVGGQETQYF.

The chain couples TRBV19 to TRBJ1-1; a weak D match, TRBD1 (5 bases). CDR3 length equals 13 residues. With 2 bases removed from V and 5 bases from J, the gap between germline ends came to 9 bases. Germline values: CDR1 LNHDA, CDR2 SQIVND (reference sequence). The CDR3 nucleotides read TGTGCCAGTAGTATACAGGGAAGAACTGAAGCTTTCTTT. The encoded protein is CASSIQGRTEAFF.

This chain connects TRBV4-3 to TRBJ1-2, with 7 positions matching TRBD1. V shed 4 bases and J 5 bases; nucleotides not matched to a gene: 10. Germline V gene data show CDR1 as LGHNA and CDR2 as YSLEER. The CDR3 has 15 amino acids. CDR3 in DNA: TGCGCCAGCAGCCGGAGTAGGACAGGACAGTATGGCTACACCTTC. The encoded protein is CASSRSRTGQYGYTF.

V and J are TRBV7-9 and TRBJ2-7; 9 nucleotides match TRBD2. The CDR3 has 15 amino acids. J was trimmed by 4 bases and V by 8 bases; bases with no gene match: 12. Looked up from germline, CDR1 is SEHNR and CDR2 is FQNEAQ (reference sequence). For the CDR3, the DNA is TGTGCCAGCGGCCCTGGGAGCGGGGGGATATACGAGCAGTACTTC. Its protein is CASGPGSGGIYEQYF.

V usage is TRBV30 and J usage is TRBJ1-3; D remains ambiguous. V lost 4 bases to trimming and J lost 1 base, with 14 bases between them. The germline CDR1 and CDR2 sequences are GTSNPN and SVGIG (reference sequence). The CDR3 sequence is 15 residues long. Here the CDR3 reads CAWTGLVGSGNTIYF. Here the CDR3 DNA reads TGTGCCTGGACAGGCTTGGTAGGTTCTGGAAACACCATATATTTT.

The chain uses TRBV5-4 and TRBJ2-5; 7 bases agree with TRBD1. Germline loops: CDR1 SGHNT, CDR2 YYREEE (reference sequence). This CDR3 spans 14 amino acids. The ends lost 0 bases at V and 4 bases at J; junction bases unmatched: 3. This chain's CDR3 is CASSLEGGGETQYF. For the CDR3, the DNA is TGTGCCAGCAGCTTGGAAGGGGGCGGAGAGACCCAGTACTTC.

This chain joins TRBV15 and TRBJ2-5; D gene uncertain. Germline lookup yields CDR1 LNHNV and CDR2 YYDKDF (reference sequence). The CDR3 loop spans 11 amino acids. Trimming removed 5 bases at V and 4 bases at J, with 5 bases between. The CDR3 DNA sequence: TGTGCCACCAGCCGCTCAGAGACCCAGTACTTC. Amino acids: CATSRSETQYF.

This chain connects TRBV7-9 to TRBJ1-1; D is undetermined. This CDR3 region has 13 residues. V lost 5 bases and J lost 0, with 7 bases in between. Germline-derived CDR1 and CDR2 are SEHNR and FQNEAQ (reference sequence). The CDR3 sequence: CASSIDMNTEAFF. The CDR3 DNA follows: TGTGCCAGCAGCATAGACATGAACACTGAAGCTTTCTTT.

The CDR3 DNA follows: TGTGCCAGCAGCTTAGGGCCGAAACTGAGCTCCTACGAGCAGTACTTC. Translated, it gives CASSLGPKLSSYEQYF. The chain recombines TRBV11-2 with TRBJ2-7; no clear D. Trimming cost V 1 base and J 0 bases, with 13 bases left between them. The length of the CDR3 is 16 residues. Germline CDR1 and CDR2: SGHAT and FQNNGV.

The V and J genes are TRBV5-1 and TRBJ2-1; D remains unclear. The germline V gene encodes CDR1 SGHRS and CDR2 YFSETQ. Trimming removed 0 bases from V and 2 bases from J, with 9 bases in between. The CDR3 has 15 residues. DNA for the CDR3: TGCGCCAGCAGCTTGGCCGGAACCCCCTACAATGAGCAGTTCTTC. Translation gives CASSLAGTPYNEQFF.

The chain links TRBV6-1 to TRBJ2-7; D gene ambiguous. V lost 6 bases and J lost 2, with 11 bases in between. The germline V gene encodes CDR1 MNHNS and CDR2 SASEGT. The CDR3 has 13 residues. CDR3 in amino acids: CASRVEAAYEQYF. CDR3 coding DNA: TGTGCCAGCAGGGTAGAGGCAGCCTACGAGCAGTACTTC.

The chain combines TRBV5-6 with TRBJ1-2; D not resolved. The CDR3 has 12 amino acids. V was cut by 9 bases and J by 1 base, with 10 bases left in between. The germline V gene has CDR1 SGHDT and CDR2 YYEEEE. CDR3 DNA: TGTGCCACCTCAATTCTTAACTATGGCTACACCTTC. This sequence encodes CATSILNYGYTF.

The chain is built from TRBV18 and TRBJ1-2; a weak D match, TRBD1 (5 bases). V was shortened by 5 bases and J by 7 bases, with 14 bases between the two germline ends. The germline V gene encodes CDR1 KGHSH and CDR2 LQKENI. CDR3 length equals 13 residues. The CDR3 bases are TGTGCCAGCTCAGCTCAGGGTTGGCCTGGCTACACCTTC. It yields the protein CASSAQGWPGYTF.

The genes are TRBV4-1 and TRBJ2-1; 10 nucleotides agree with TRBD1. Germline CDR1 is MGHRA and CDR2 is YSYEKL. V trimming: 4 bases; J trimming: 5 bases; junction bases outside the gene matches: 5. The CDR3 totals 15 residues. CDR3 nucleotide sequence: TGCGCCAGCAGCCGCCCGGACAGGGGGGACAATGAGCAGTTCTTC. Protein: CASSRPDRGDNEQFF.

The rearrangement links TRBV10-2 to TRBJ2-7, with 7 nucleotides matching TRBD2. CDR3 size: 13 residues. The J segment lost 3 bases and the V segment lost 6 bases, leaving 5 bases of the junction unmatched. CDR1 and CDR2 from the germline V gene are WSHSY and SAAADI. The CDR3 DNA reads as TGCGCCAGCAGATCTAGCGGCAACTACGAGCAGTACTTC. As protein: CASRSSGNYEQYF.